Listed below are T cell receptor beta chains from one sample, sequenced in a study of Ad26.COV2.S vaccination and SARS-CoV-2 variants. Method: immunoSEQ multiplex PCR; TCRdb's copy keeps in-frame clones and lacks some. The data contain some 270,000 clones, around nine tenths of them singletons. The sample was peripheral blood, taken in a trial of Ad26.COV2.S vaccine versus placebo. The origin of the receptors is a person aged 18 to 59 who received the Ad26.COV2.S COVID-19 vaccine or a placebo. Each CDR3 is given with its conserved first and last residue. The D gene is left open where the match is weak. Where a row states a size, it is once, few, many or the class of an expanded clone; other rows omit it.

d_call,v_call,j_call,clone_size,cdr3_nt,cdr3_aa
.,TRBV7-9,TRBJ2-5,once,TGTGCCATCCCTTCGGCAGAGACCCAGTACTTC,CAIPSAETQYF
.,TRBV7-3,TRBJ2-3,.,TGTGCCAGCAGCTTAAATCCAGGGGCACACACAGATACGCAGTATTTT,CASSLNPGAHTDTQYF
.,TRBV5-1,TRBJ1-3,.,TGCGCCAGCAGCTTGATGGACAGTGACTCTGGAAACACCATATATTTT,CASSLMDSDSGNTIYF
.,TRBV18,TRBJ1-2,.,TGTGCCAGCTCACCGCCGCGGGGTTATGGCTACACCTTC,CASSPPRGYGYTF
.,TRBV5-1,TRBJ1-4,.,TGCGCCAGCAGCTTGGAAGCGGGGGTCACAACTAATGAAAAACTGTTTTTT,CASSLEAGVTTNEKLFF
.,TRBV29-1,TRBJ2-3,.,TGCAGCGTTGAAAGGAGCAGAAAGACAGATACGCAGTATTTT,CSVERSRKTDTQYF
TRBD1,TRBV6-2/TRBV6-3,TRBJ2-1,.,TGTGCCAGCAGTACGGACAGGGCATTCCAATACAATGAGCAGTTCTTC,CASSTDRAFQYNEQFF
TRBD1,TRBV29-1,TRBJ1-1,.,TGCAGCGTTGGGACAGGGGGCACTGAAGCTTTCTTT,CSVGTGGTEAFF
.,TRBV7-9,TRBJ1-6,.,TGTGCCAGCAGGAGGGTCAGCTCCTATAATTCACCCCTCCACTTT,CASRRVSSYNSPLHF
.,TRBV12-2,TRBJ2-2,.,TGTGCAAGTCGCCCGGAGCTAGCGGGAGGGCCCTCGAACACCGGGGAGCTGTTTTTT,CASRPELAGGPSNTGELFF
.,TRBV4-1,TRBJ1-2,.,TGCGCCAGCAGCTCTCTTTATCGTACTTCCAAGGTCGGTGGCTACACCTTC,CASSSLYRTSKVGGYTF
TRBD2,TRBV3-1/TRBV3-2,TRBJ2-3,once,TGTGCCAATAGACTAGCGGGGGACCCTAGCACAGATACGCAGTATTTT,CANRLAGDPSTDTQYF
TRBD1,TRBV3-1/TRBV3-2,TRBJ2-6,.,TGTGCCAGCAGCCAAGATTCGGGGACAGGTGCTAGCTCTGGGGCCAACGTCCTGACTTTC,CASSQDSGTGASSGANVLTF
TRBD1,TRBV3-1/TRBV3-2,TRBJ1-5,.,TGTGCCAGCAGCCAGACAGGGAAGGGCGGCAATCAGCCCCAGCATTTT,CASSQTGKGGNQPQHF
.,TRBV3-1/TRBV3-2,TRBJ2-5,.,TGTGCCAGCAGCTCGGGACTTACAATCCAAGAGACCCAGTACTTC,CASSSGLTIQETQYF
.,TRBV6-2/TRBV6-3,TRBJ2-6,.,TGTGCCAGCAGTAAAAACAGGGCTGGGGCCAACGTCCTGACTTTC,CASSKNRAGANVLTF